This T cell receptor beta chain is from a study of T cell responses to AZD1222 COVID-19 vaccine. V dropped 0 bases and J dropped 6; count of bases not matched to a gene: 8. The CDR3 is 16 residues long. The germline V gene has CDR1 LGHDT and CDR2 YNNKEL (reference sequence). Method: immunoSEQ multiplex PCR; TCRdb's copy keeps in-frame clones and lacks some. This sample has about 50,000 clones, with 60% to 85% found just once. The genes are TRBV3-1 (or the pseudogene TRBV3-2) and TRBJ1-5; 7 nucleotides align to TRBD1. Sequencing used peripheral blood, obtained on day 0 of AZD1222 vaccination. The clonotype originates from an adult in good health. The CDR3 region is CASSQDRDRAGQPQHF. The CDR3 nucleotides read TGTGCCAGCAGCCAAGATCGGGACAGAGCCGGTCAGCCCCAGCATTTT.